This passage covers 2 T cell receptor beta chains from one sample sequenced in a study of graft-versus-host responses after intestinal transplantation. Profiling relied on immunoSEQ multiplex PCR, and the TCRdb table lists in-frame clones only, not all of them. The data show some 8,000 clones, around 98% seen once. The sequencing here drew on PBMCs, taken 23 days after intestinal transplant. The source of these receptors is a human patient who received an intestinal transplant, so some T cells may come from the graft donor.

The rearrangement joins TRBV19 to TRBJ2-2; D is uncertain. This CDR3 is 12 amino acids long. Trimming removed 6 bases from V and 4 bases from J, with 6 bases in between. Germline loops: CDR1 LNHDA, CDR2 SQIVND (reference sequence). The CDR3 is CASRLITGELFF. CDR3 sequence (DNA): TGTGCCAGTAGACTCATCACCGGGGAGCTGTTTTTT.

J is TRBJ2-3 and V is TRBV12-2; the table's D call, TRBD1, has no DNA check behind it. TRBV12-2 is labeled a pseudogene. The CDR3 is made up of 24 amino acids. For the CDR3, the DNA is TGTGCAAGTCGCTTAGCGGTCTATTTGCGGCCGGCATTTGACAGGGGTAGTAGGACAGATACGCAGTATTTT. Translated: CASRLAVYLRPAFDRGSRTDTQYF.